There are a few counts of the clone carrying this T cell receptor beta chain. Its cognate antigen is unknown. CDR1 SGHRS and CDR2 YFSETQ come from the germline V gene. The CDR3 has 14 residues. V lost 3 bases to trimming and J lost 2 bases, with 12 bases between them. The source of the sample is a study of T-cell memory formation after mild COVID-19. Study results and limitations: Mainly CM and EM harbored the contracting CD4+ clones; mainly EMRA harbored the CD8+ ones.

In TCRdb, the 5' RACE reads were re-called with MiXCR into one record per CDR3 protein. Among nearly 110,000 distinct CDR3 sequences listed, approximately 17% were seen once. This chain uses TRBV5-1 with TRBJ2-7; D is unclear. The sample was PBMCs or a T cell subset sorted from them (not recorded which). The TCR was taken from an adult woman who had mild COVID-19 (a few samples of this study predate the infection). Cell type and time point are not known. The CDR3 spells CASSYKLGAYEQYF. For the CDR3, the DNA is TGCGCCAGCAGCTATAAGCTTGGTGCCTACGAGCAGTACTTC.